The present entry profiles one T cell receptor beta chain with its context. The sample is drawn from a study of OX40 agonist ivuxolimab in advanced cancers. The V end was cut by 8 bases, the J end by 0 bases, with 12 bases between. Germline V lookup: CDR1 SGHRS, CDR2 YFSETQ. The CDR3 length is 15 residues. TCRdb keeps only in-frame clones here, not all; method: immunoSEQ multiplex PCR. Among roughly 43,000 clones listed, around 87% were seen once. The source material was CD4+ or CD8+ T cells sorted from blood, sampled in a trial of the OX40 agonist ivuxolimab. The chain uses TRBV5-1 and TRBJ1-6; D ambiguous. This receptor was identified in an adult with an advanced solid tumor such as melanoma, head and neck, liver or kidney cancer. The CDR3 DNA sequence: TGCGCCAGTGGAGACGGGAGCTCCTATAATTCACCCCTCCACTTT. It codes for CASGDGSSYNSPLHF.